This entry lists 30 T cell receptor beta chains sequenced from one sample in a study of CD8 T cells in ankylosing spondylitis. Study observations and caveats: Ankylosing spondylitis blood appeared to be characterized by a TCR beta motif of 7 to 9 highly homologous variants.

No antigen has been assigned to these receptors. TCRdb redid the calling of the 5' RACE reads with MiXCR, one entry per CDR3 protein. The sample lists approximately 400,000 distinct CDR3 sequences, 17% occurring once. Sequencing used blood, either unsorted or a sorted T cell fraction (not recorded which). These receptors originate from a male donor with ankylosing spondylitis.

This clonotype was detected a few times. J is TRBJ1-6 and V is TRBV27; 7 nucleotides agree with TRBD1. This CDR3 contains 14 residues. The V gene end was trimmed by 4 bases and the J gene end by 9 bases; junction bases not matched to a gene: 6. CDR1 and CDR2 from the germline V gene are MNHEY and SMNVEV (reference sequence). CDR3 sequence: CASSYRGGGSPLHF. CDR3 DNA sequence: TGTGCCAGCAGTTACAGGGGAGGGGGTTCACCCCTCCACTTT.

This chain uses TRBV9 with TRBJ2-1; 11 positions agree with TRBD2. V shed 3 bases and J 2 bases; nucleotides not matched to a gene: 4. CDR1 and CDR2 (germline): SGDLS, YYNGEE. The CDR3 runs 16 residues. The CDR3 loop is CASSADSGGAYNEQFF. As DNA, the CDR3 is TGTGCCAGCAGCGCCGATAGCGGGGGGGCCTACAATGAGCAGTTCTTC.

This clonotype was observed a few times. The chain uses TRBV5-1 and TRBJ2-6; a possible D gene is TRBD2 (6 bases). The V gene's germline CDR1 is SGHRS and CDR2 YFSETQ. Deletions cut 0 bases from V and 4 bases from J, with 11 bases between. There are 16 residues in the CDR3. CDR3 amino acids: CASSLGPGEGANVLTF. The CDR3 DNA reads TGCGCCAGCAGCTTGGGACCGGGGGAAGGGGCCAACGTCCTGACTTTC.

This rearrangement joins TRBV7-7 to TRBJ2-1; 7 positions match TRBD2. V lost 2 bases to trimming and J lost 2 bases; unmatched junction nucleotides: 12. This CDR3 is 18 amino acids long. CDR1 and CDR2 from the germline V gene are SSHAT and FNYEAQ (reference sequence). CDR3 coding DNA: TGTGCCAGCAGCTTATTAGCTAGCGGAGCCGGCACCTACAATGAGCAGTTCTTC. The encoded protein is CASSLLASGAGTYNEQFF.

This clonotype was seen only a few times. The chain recombines TRBV12-3 or TRBV12-4 with TRBJ1-1; 7 bases line up with TRBD1. Losses at the gene ends were 5 bases for V and 5 bases for J; bases not matched to a gene: 5. The CDR3 is made up of 13 amino acids. CDR3 coding DNA: TGTGCCAGCAGTGATTCCAGGGGGACTGAAGCTTTCTTT. This translates into CASSDSRGTEAFF.

This clonotype occurred many times. The chain is built from TRBV5-1 and TRBJ1-2; no clear D. The CDR3 has 13 residues. Germline values: CDR1 SGHRS, CDR2 YFSETQ. V was pared by 5 bases and J by 2 bases, with 10 bases between. The chain's CDR3 is CASSPEGNYGYTF. CDR3 bases: TGCGCCAGCAGTCCCGAGGGAAACTATGGCTACACCTTC.

This clonotype was seen at least ten times. This sequence joins TRBV12-3 or TRBV12-4 and TRBJ2-3, with 11 bases identical to TRBD2. Trimming removed 6 bases from V and 4 bases from J; junction bases left unmatched: 6. The CDR3 has 15 amino acids. The CDR3 is CASSFSGRAPDTQYF. CDR3 sequence (DNA): TGTGCCAGCAGCTTTAGCGGGAGGGCCCCAGATACGCAGTATTTT.

This clonotype showed up just a few times. The chain recombines TRBV20-1 with TRBJ2-1, with D maybe TRBD1 (6 bases). The V end was cut by 6 bases, the J end by 5 bases, with 17 bases between. This CDR3 spans 14 amino acids. Germline CDR1 DFQATT, CDR2 SNEGSKA (reference sequence). The CDR3 here is CSALDRPKNNEQFF. CDR3 nucleotides: TGCAGTGCCCTCGACAGGCCTAAGAACAATGAGCAGTTCTTC.

This clonotype was recorded a few times. V usage is TRBV5-1 and J usage is TRBJ1-2; D gene unclear. The CDR3 length is 12 residues. Trimming stripped 0 bases from V and 7 bases from J, with 7 bases between. Germline V CDR1 and CDR2: SGHRS, YFSETQ. CDR3 sequence reads: CASSLERFGYTF. CDR3 DNA sequence: TGCGCCAGCAGCTTGGAACGGTTTGGCTACACCTTC.

This clonotype was seen only a few times. The rearrangement links TRBV6-4 to TRBJ2-7; the D call may be TRBD1 or TRBD2 (5 bases each). The germline V gene encodes CDR1 MRHNA and CDR2 SNTAGT. This CDR3 has 13 amino acids. Trimming took 6 bases from V and 7 from J, leaving 16 bases between them. This CDR3 is CASSPGPLGEQYF. For the CDR3, the DNA is TGTGCCAGCAGCCCGGGGCCCCTCGGTGAGCAGTACTTC.

V and J are TRBV6-1 and TRBJ1-3; the D is unclear. With 4 bases removed from V and 0 bases from J, the gap between germline ends came to 10 bases. The CDR3 spans 15 residues. Germline V gene lookup returns CDR1 MNHNS and CDR2 SASEGT. The CDR3 loop is CASSAGRISGNTIYF. The CDR3 region has the DNA TGTGCCAGCAGTGCAGGACGGATCTCTGGAAACACCATATATTTT.

In this sample, this clonotype turned up a few times. The chain carries TRBV5-1 and TRBJ2-1, with TRBD1 matching 9 bases. The V gene's germline CDR1 is SGHRS and CDR2 YFSETQ. The CDR3 is made up of 15 amino acids. V lost 4 bases and J lost 7; bases outside the gene matches: 9. The CDR3 sequence: CASSIGTGRPNEQFF. DNA for the CDR3: TGCGCCAGCAGCATCGGGACAGGGCGTCCGAATGAGCAGTTCTTC.

This clonotype was seen a handful of times. The V gene is TRBV7-2, the J gene TRBJ2-7; perhaps TRBD2 as D (5 bases). The V and J ends lost 4 bases and 7 bases respectively, with 11 bases between them. Germline V lookup: CDR1 SGHTA, CDR2 FQGNSA. This CDR3 region has 12 residues. The CDR3 loop reads CASSSARGEQYF. In DNA form, the CDR3 reads TGTGCCAGCAGCTCCGCCAGAGGGGAGCAGTACTTC.

A few counts support this clonotype. The chain joins TRBV20-1 to TRBJ2-5, with 9 bases fitting TRBD2. Germline CDR1 is DFQATT and CDR2 is SNEGSKA (reference sequence). V trimming: 1 base; J trimming: 2 bases; junction bases outside the gene matches: 2. This CDR3 spans 14 amino acids. In DNA, the CDR3 is TGCAGTGCTAGAGTCGCGGGGGGGCAAGAGACCCAGTACTTC. It specifies CSARVAGGQETQYF.

Only a few counts were recorded for this clonotype. The V gene is TRBV20-1, the J gene TRBJ2-7; D is perhaps TRBD2 (6 bases). V lost 6 bases and J lost 2, with 17 bases in between. The V gene's germline CDR1 is DFQATT and CDR2 SNEGSKA (reference sequence). There are 14 residues in the CDR3. CDR3 amino acids: CSARMGSGAYEQYF. The DNA for the CDR3 is TGCAGTGCCCGAATGGGGTCGGGGGCCTACGAGCAGTACTTC.

In its sample, this clonotype was seen a few times. The genes are TRBV12-3 or TRBV12-4 and TRBJ2-4; D is perhaps TRBD1 or TRBD2 (7 bases each). Trimming removed 7 bases from V and 0 bases from J, with 13 bases in between. This CDR3 is built from 15 residues. The CDR3 loop reads CASTQGGQAKNIQYF. For the CDR3, the DNA is TGTGCCAGCACCCAGGGGGGGCAAGCCAAAAACATTCAGTACTTC.

The chain has TRBV7-2 and TRBJ2-1; TRBD2 agrees at 7 bases. Germline CDR1 and CDR2: SGHTA and FQGNSA. The CDR3 is made up of 15 amino acids. The ends lost 2 bases at V and 4 bases at J; junction bases unmatched: 5. Written as DNA, the CDR3 is TGTGCCAGCAGCTTATTGGGACTACCATACAATGAGCAGTTCTTC. Protein sequence: CASSLLGLPYNEQFF.

This clonotype was observed a handful of times. V gene TRBV7-2 combines with J gene TRBJ1-5; possible D gene TRBD1, 5 bases. Germline values: CDR1 SGHTA, CDR2 FQGNSA. This CDR3 spans 15 amino acids. V lost 5 bases and J 0 bases, leaving 11 bases between the germline ends. The DNA of the CDR3 is TGTGCCAGCAGCCCCGACAGAAATAGCAATCAGCCCCAGCATTTT. Its protein is CASSPDRNSNQPQHF.

This clonotype was observed at least ten times. The V and J genes are TRBV5-1 and TRBJ2-3; D might be TRBD1 (5 bases). CDR1 is SGHRS, CDR2 YFSETQ, per germline. This CDR3 comprises 14 residues. V was trimmed by 4 bases and J by 6 bases, leaving 15 bases between them. CDR3 residues: CASSPGHRSDTQYF. CDR3 bases: TGCGCCAGCAGCCCGGGCCACAGGTCTGATACGCAGTATTTT.

The J gene is TRBJ1-5, the V gene TRBV7-9, with a weak D call TRBD1 (5 bases). The CDR3 sequence is 16 residues long. V shed 4 bases and J shed 6 bases, with 19 bases lying between them. Germline CDR1 and CDR2: SEHNR and FQNEAQ (reference sequence). The CDR3, as DNA: TGTGCCAGCAGCTCCGGGACCCCTGGCGGGGGTCAGCCCCAGCATTTT. It is translated as CASSSGTPGGGQPQHF.

The rearrangement joins TRBV11-2 to TRBJ1-6; D gene unclear. Germline-derived CDR1 and CDR2 are SGHAT and FQNNGV. V dropped 1 base and J dropped 8 bases, with 6 bases sitting between them. The CDR3 contains 13 residues. Here the CDR3 DNA reads TGTGCCAGCAGCTTAGTTATGGATTCACCCCTCCACTTT. Translation: CASSLVMDSPLHF.

CDR3 nucleotides: TGTGCCAGCAGGGGGACAGACACAGATACGCAGTATTTT. Protein: CASRGTDTDTQYF. The chain uses TRBV2 and TRBJ2-3, with 7 positions matching TRBD1. There are 13 residues in the CDR3. Per germline, CDR1 SNHLY and CDR2 FYNNEI. The J segment lost 2 bases and the V segment lost 6 bases, leaving 2 bases of the junction unmatched.

In this sample, this clonotype turned up a few times. This chain links TRBV5-1 with TRBJ2-2, with unresolved D. This CDR3 region has 14 residues. Germline-derived CDR1 and CDR2 are SGHRS and YFSETQ. V was cut by 4 bases and J by 3 bases, with 10 bases left in between. The CDR3 region has the DNA TGCGCCAGCAGCCCGAACCCGGACACCGGGGAGCTGTTTTTT. Its protein product is CASSPNPDTGELFF.

At least ten counts were recorded for this clonotype. This chain connects TRBV28 to TRBJ1-6; 7 bases are a match to TRBD1. This CDR3 has 15 amino acids. CDR1 is MDHEN, CDR2 SYDVKM, per germline. The J segment lost 5 bases and the V segment lost 6 bases, leaving 7 bases of the junction unmatched. This chain's CDR3 is CASRVQGRNNSPLHF. CDR3 sequence (DNA): TGTGCCAGCAGAGTACAGGGGAGAAATAATTCACCCCTCCACTTT.

This clonotype was detected a few times. The CDR3 DNA reads as TGTGCCAGCAGGCCCCGGGGGGCGGGGATATATAGCAATCAGCCCCAGCATTTT. As protein: CASRPRGAGIYSNQPQHF. V is TRBV27 and J is TRBJ1-5; TRBD1 is a possible D gene (6 bases). Germline V gives CDR1 MNHEY, CDR2 SMNVEV (reference sequence). This CDR3 region has 18 residues. Trimming removed 6 bases at V and 0 bases at J, with 21 bases between.

The chain has TRBV24-1 and TRBJ2-2; 10 bases match TRBD2. Trimming removed 7 bases from V and 2 bases from J; junction bases left unmatched: 6. Germline V gene lookup returns CDR1 KGHDR and CDR2 SFDVKD. The CDR3 loop spans 16 amino acids. In DNA, the CDR3 is TGTGCCACCAGGCCTAGCGGGAGTGATAACACCGGGGAGCTGTTTTTT. This encodes CATRPSGSDNTGELFF.

This chain joins TRBV7-2 and TRBJ1-5, with D perhaps matching TRBD1 (6 bases). The germline CDR1 and CDR2 sequences are SGHTA and FQGNSA. The V end was cut by 4 bases, the J end by 12 bases, with 16 bases between. The CDR3 is 13 residues long. The CDR3 DNA sequence: TGTGCCAGCAGCTCCCCCGGAGGGGGTTACCAGCATTTT. Translated: CASSSPGGGYQHF.

This clonotype has just a few counts. The chain links TRBV6-1 to TRBJ1-5; D is undetermined. Germline V lookup: CDR1 MNHNS, CDR2 SASEGT. Trimming took 5 bases from V and 0 from J, leaving 17 bases between them. There are 17 residues in the CDR3. As DNA, the CDR3 is TGTGCCAGCAGTCGGTCCGGAGGTGCCTATAGCAATCAGCCCCAGCATTTT. Translation: CASSRSGGAYSNQPQHF.

This clonotype was counted only a few times. The chain joins TRBV29-1 to TRBJ2-1; 7 bases are a match to TRBD1. V was clipped by 7 bases and J by 2 bases; unmatched bases: 5. The CDR3 has 13 amino acids. Germline values: CDR1 SQVTM, CDR2 ANQGSEA. CDR3 nucleotide sequence: TGCAGCGCAAAGGGACAGCCCTACAATGAGCAGTTCTTC. Its translation is CSAKGQPYNEQFF.

This clonotype was seen more than once but under ten times. The chain has TRBV5-1 and TRBJ2-5; D not resolved. The CDR3 runs 14 residues. Trimming took off 0 bases at V and 2 bases at J, with 8 bases between the two ends. Germline CDR1 is SGHRS and CDR2 is YFSETQ. The CDR3 DNA reads as TGCGCCAGCAGCTTGGTGTCAAAACAAGAGACCCAGTACTTC. Translating it yields CASSLVSKQETQYF.